The next 27 T cell receptor beta chains were all read from a single sample in a study of blood T cell repertoires in COVID-19. The assay was immunoSEQ multiplex PCR, and TCRdb's table has in-frame clones only and misses some. The data show under 200,000 clones, with 86% seen just once and approximately 4% held by the top ten. Specimen: peripheral blood. The receptors here all came from a woman in her 70s with acute or convalescent COVID-19.

This sequence joins TRBV6-2 or TRBV6-3 and TRBJ2-5, with a possible D match to TRBD1 (5 bases). Looked up from germline, CDR1 is MNHEY and CDR2 is SVGEGT. V lost 3 bases and J lost 4, with 9 bases in between. This CDR3 region has 13 residues. The CDR3 reads CASSYDRRETQYF. The CDR3 coding sequence is TGTGCCAGCAGTTATGACAGACGAGAGACCCAGTACTTC.

The CDR3 DNA follows: TGTGCCAGCAGTCGCCAGAGCGGTTCCCAAGAGACCCAGTACTTC. Its protein product is CASSRQSGSQETQYF. The chain couples TRBV6-5 to TRBJ2-5; tentative D call: TRBD2 (5 bases). The CDR3 runs to 15 residues. Between the trimmed V and J ends, which lost 5 bases and 1 base, there was a span of 14 bases. Germline values: CDR1 MNHEY, CDR2 SVGAGI.

The gene calls are TRBV2 and TRBJ1-1; TRBD1 matches at 8 bases. V was pared by 2 bases and J by 4 bases, with 0 bases of the junction left unmatched. CDR1 is SNHLY, CDR2 FYNNEI, per germline. The CDR3 is 13 residues long. The CDR3 nucleotides are TGTGCCAGCAGTGAAACAGGGGGCACTGAAGCTTTCTTT. This translates into CASSETGGTEAFF.

The rearrangement uses TRBV4-1 and TRBJ2-2, with 13 bases matching TRBD2. CDR3 length equals 17 residues. The germline V gene encodes CDR1 MGHRA and CDR2 YSYEKL. The J segment lost 6 bases and the V segment lost 3 bases, leaving 7 bases of the junction unmatched. CDR3 coding DNA: TGCGCCAGCAGCCAGAGGACTAGCGGGAGTTTCTCCGGGGAGCTGTTTTTT. This encodes CASSQRTSGSFSGELFF.

The rearrangement joins TRBV6-1 to TRBJ1-5, with D perhaps matching TRBD1 (6 bases). The CDR3 is 12 residues long. Trimming left V 7 bases short and J 7 bases short, with 11 bases between. Germline V gene data show CDR1 as MNHNS and CDR2 as SASEGT. CDR3 coding DNA: TGTGCCAGCATGGGGGCAGGGCAGCCCCAGCATTTT. Its translation: CASMGAGQPQHF.

The gene calls are TRBV7-9 and TRBJ1-1; no reliable D call. The ends were cut back, 1 base at V and 1 base at J, with 7 bases in the middle. Germline V gene data show CDR1 as SEHNR and CDR2 as FQNEAQ (reference sequence). This CDR3 region has 14 residues. CDR3 region: CASSLGRQNTEAFF. For the CDR3, the DNA is TGTGCCAGCAGCTTAGGGCGGCAGAACACTGAAGCTTTCTTT.

V is TRBV7-9 and J is TRBJ2-3; D remains unclear. The CDR3 consists of 15 residues. In germline, CDR1 is SEHNR, CDR2 FQNEAQ (reference sequence). V was cut by 3 bases and J by 4 bases, with 14 bases left in between. The CDR3 sequence: CASSFYFAASDTQYF. The CDR3 coding sequence is TGTGCCAGCAGCTTCTATTTCGCGGCTTCAGATACGCAGTATTTT.

This rearrangement joins TRBV9 to TRBJ2-5, with 7 bases lining up with TRBD1. The V and J ends lost 5 bases and 4 bases, in that order; junction bases with no gene match: 5. The CDR3 extends over 13 amino acids. Per the germline V gene, CDR1 is SGDLS and CDR2 is YYNGEE. In DNA form, the CDR3 reads TGTGCCAGCAGTAGGGACAGCGGAGAGACCCAGTACTTC. Translating it yields CASSRDSGETQYF. Full variable domain (outside the CDR3, taken from reference TRBV9 and TRBJ2-5): DSGVTQTPKHLITATGQRVTLRCSPRSGDLSVYWYQQSLDQGLQFLIQYYNGEERAKGNILERFSAQQFPDLHSELNLSSLELGDSALYFCASSRDSGETQYFGPGTRLLVL.

The rearrangement joins TRBV7-9 to TRBJ2-3; maybe TRBD1 (6 bases). With 7 bases removed from V and 2 bases from J, the gap between germline ends came to 16 bases. This CDR3 is 15 amino acids long. Germline V gives CDR1 SEHNR, CDR2 FQNEAQ (reference sequence). The CDR3 DNA is TGTGCCAGCACCACCCTGGGGGCCCCCACAGATACGCAGTATTTT. Protein: CASTTLGAPTDTQYF.

The gene calls are TRBV6-6 and TRBJ1-4, with 10 bases lining up with TRBD1. Per the germline V gene, CDR1 is MNHNY and CDR2 is SVGAGI (reference sequence). The trim removed 5 bases at V and 7 bases at J, leaving 4 bases unmatched. The length of the CDR3 is 14 residues. In nucleotides, the CDR3 is TGTGCCAGCAGTCCTGGACAGGGGGGTGAAAAACTGTTTTTT. Protein: CASSPGQGGEKLFF.

The count of this clone is one. The chain employs TRBV7-2 and TRBJ1-2; tentative D call: TRBD1 (6 bases). CDR1 and CDR2 from the germline V gene are SGHTA and FQGNSA. CDR3 size: 16 residues. Between the trimmed V and J ends, which lost 5 bases and 4 bases, there was a span of 20 bases. CDR3 amino acids: CASSPKERGGLYGYTF. The DNA of the CDR3 is TGTGCCAGCAGCCCCAAAGAAAGGGGGGGGCTCTATGGCTACACCTTC.

CDR3 sequence reads: CASRRQGSIPNEQFF. In DNA, the CDR3 is TGTGCCAGCAGACGACAGGGATCCATCCCCAATGAGCAGTTCTTC. The chain joins TRBV7-6 to TRBJ2-1; 7 nucleotides match TRBD1. Germline trimming cut 6 bases from V and 6 bases from J; bases unmatched to any gene: 11. The germline V gene encodes CDR1 SGHVS and CDR2 FNYEAQ. This CDR3 is 15 amino acids long.

This chain uses TRBV5-4 with TRBJ1-1; D is ambiguous. Trimming stripped 3 bases from V and 4 bases from J, with 13 bases between. This CDR3 has 14 residues. The germline CDR1 and CDR2 sequences are SGHNT and YYREEE (reference sequence). As DNA, the CDR3 is TGTGCCAGCAGCTCTCCCGGGGAGGTCACTGAAGCTTTCTTT. Encoded protein: CASSSPGEVTEAFF.

The chain recombines TRBV6-2 or TRBV6-3 with TRBJ1-6; D gene unclear. The germline CDR1 and CDR2 sequences are MNHEY and SVGEGT. The CDR3 spans 16 residues. Deletions cut 3 bases from V and 0 bases from J, with 9 bases between. In DNA form, the CDR3 reads TGTGCCAGCAGTTATCGGGGATTCTCCTATAATTCACCCCTCCACTTT. It is translated as CASSYRGFSYNSPLHF.

J is TRBJ1-6 and V is TRBV6-5, with D possibly TRBD1 on 6 matching bases. The germline CDR1 and CDR2 sequences are MNHEY and SVGAGI. Trimming cost V 7 bases and J 9 bases, with 13 bases left between them. The CDR3 consists of 13 residues. This CDR3 is CASTQGFGSPLHF. The DNA for the CDR3 is TGTGCCAGCACCCAGGGGTTTGGTTCACCCCTCCACTTT.

V gene TRBV18 combines with J gene TRBJ1-6; D unresolved. V lost 6 bases and J lost 1, with 7 bases in between. CDR3 length: 14 residues. The germline gives CDR1 KGHSH, CDR2 LQKENI. The CDR3, as DNA: TGTGCCAGCTCCAAAGAGTCCTATAATTCACCCCTCCACTTT. Its protein is CASSKESYNSPLHF.

V and J are TRBV9 and TRBJ1-2; TRBD1 agrees at 7 bases. V lost 7 bases and J lost 5; bases outside the gene matches: 11. Germline-derived CDR1 and CDR2 are SGDLS and YYNGEE. CDR3 length equals 14 residues. CDR3 nucleotides: TGTGCCAGCGCAACAGGGGACCTACTTTATGGCTACACCTTC. Translated: CASATGDLLYGYTF. Full variable domain (rest looked up from reference TRBV9 and TRBJ1-2): DSGVTQTPKHLITATGQRVTLRCSPRSGDLSVYWYQQSLDQGLQFLIQYYNGEERAKGNILERFSAQQFPDLHSELNLSSLELGDSALYFCASATGDLLYGYTFGSGTRLTVV.

The gene calls are TRBV5-1 and TRBJ1-3; D uncertain. CDR1 and CDR2 (germline): SGHRS, YFSETQ. The CDR3 contains 16 residues. V was trimmed by 0 bases and J by 0 bases, leaving 10 bases between them. The CDR3 loop is CASSLGASSSGNTIYF. DNA of the CDR3: TGCGCCAGCAGCTTGGGTGCATCGAGCTCTGGAAACACCATATATTTT.

This rearrangement joins TRBV5-5 to TRBJ2-7; 7 nucleotides match TRBD1. Trimming cost V 4 bases and J 2 bases; bases outside gene matches: 6. The CDR3 is 14 amino acids. Germline V gene lookup returns CDR1 SGHKS and CDR2 YYEKEE (reference sequence). CDR3 sequence reads: CASSPVTGAYEQYF. Written as DNA, the CDR3 is TGTGCCAGCAGCCCGGTCACAGGGGCCTACGAGCAGTACTTC.

CDR3 DNA sequence: TGTGCCAGCAGTTTAAGGGGGCGTTACTATGGCTACACCTTC. Amino acid sequence: CASSLRGRYYGYTF. The J gene is TRBJ1-2, the V gene TRBV28, with TRBD1 identical over 7 bases. With V trimmed by 2 bases and J by 3 bases, 3 bases remained unmatched. Germline lookup yields CDR1 MDHEN and CDR2 SYDVKM. The CDR3 totals 14 residues.

The V gene is TRBV28, the J gene TRBJ2-2, with 9 bases fitting TRBD2. The J segment lost 6 bases and the V segment lost 6 bases, leaving 5 bases of the junction unmatched. The CDR3 loop spans 14 amino acids. Germline values: CDR1 MDHEN, CDR2 SYDVKM. CDR3 sequence reads: CASSHIAGAGELFF. The CDR3 nucleotides read TGTGCCAGCAGCCATATAGCGGGAGCCGGGGAGCTGTTTTTT.

This clone was picked up one time. The chain recombines TRBV15 with TRBJ2-1; possibly TRBD2 for D (5 bases). The germline V and J ends were trimmed by 0 bases and 0 bases, with 6 bases remaining between them. The CDR3 loop spans 15 amino acids. CDR1 LNHNV and CDR2 YYDKDF come from the germline V gene (reference sequence). CDR3 amino acids: CATSRDRGSYNEQFF. The CDR3 coding sequence is TGTGCCACCAGCAGAGACCGGGGCTCCTACAATGAGCAGTTCTTC. The variable domain in full, completed from reference TRBV15 and TRBJ2-1, reads DAMVIQNPRYQVTQFGKPVTLSCSQTLNHNVMYWYQQKSSQAPKLLFHYYDKDFNNEADTPDNFQSRRPNTSFCFLDIRSPGLGDTAMYLCATSRDRGSYNEQFFGPGTRLTVL.

This chain links TRBV4-1 with TRBJ2-1, with D uncertain. Trimming shortened V by 0 bases and J by 8 bases, and 14 bases separated the two germline ends. The CDR3 length is 15 residues. Germline values: CDR1 MGHRA, CDR2 YSYEKL. CDR3 residues: CASSQDNYITYEQFF. CDR3 nucleotide sequence: TGCGCCAGCAGCCAAGACAACTACATTACCTATGAGCAGTTCTTC.

This clone was seen more than once but under ten times. The chain uses TRBV28 and TRBJ1-2, with 7 bases matching TRBD1. This CDR3 spans 14 amino acids. The V and J ends lost 6 bases and 5 bases, in that order; junction bases with no gene match: 9. Germline V lookup: CDR1 MDHEN, CDR2 SYDVKM. The CDR3 loop reads CASSLQGPIYGYTF. CDR3 sequence (DNA): TGTGCCAGCAGCCTACAGGGGCCCATATATGGCTACACCTTC.

The table lists this clone with a few counts. V usage is TRBV11-2 and J usage is TRBJ1-2; D is ambiguous. Germline lookup yields CDR1 SGHAT and CDR2 FQNNGV. CDR3 length: 15 residues. Trimming took off 1 base at V and 2 bases at J, with 11 bases between the two ends. The CDR3 DNA is TGTGCCAGCAGCTTAGGGCCAGTAGCAAACTATGGCTACACCTTC. Its protein is CASSLGPVANYGYTF.

The rearrangement links TRBV6-6 to TRBJ2-7; D may be TRBD1 (5 bases). Trimming removed 0 bases at V and 2 bases at J, with 8 bases between. This CDR3 is built from 14 residues. Per the germline V gene, CDR1 is MNHNY and CDR2 is SVGAGI (reference sequence). The CDR3 here is CASSYSRQPYEQYF. As DNA, the CDR3 is TGTGCCAGCAGTTACTCGAGACAGCCCTACGAGCAGTACTTC.

The gene calls are TRBV5-1 and TRBJ2-7; D might be TRBD1 (5 bases). This CDR3 has 13 residues. V lost 3 bases and J 4 bases, leaving 11 bases between the germline ends. CDR1 and CDR2 from the germline V gene are SGHRS and YFSETQ. The CDR3 here is CASSYLRGYEQYF. For the CDR3, the DNA is TGCGCCAGCAGCTATTTAAGGGGTTACGAGCAGTACTTC.